This TCR beta chain originates from a study of control samples from healthy donors and cancer patients. V dropped 5 bases and J dropped 1 base, with 8 bases sitting between them. Germline values: CDR1 KGHSH, CDR2 LQKENI. The CDR3 runs to 13 residues. The assay was immunoSEQ multiplex PCR, and TCRdb's table has in-frame clones only and misses some. The repertoire holds 120,000 or so clones, with 93% as singletons. V usage is TRBV18 and J usage is TRBJ1-1; D remains ambiguous. The specimen was PBMCs. This clonotype was obtained from a man aged 50 or older with head and neck cancer. The CDR3 region is CASSVSPNTEAFF. CDR3 nucleotides: TGTGCCAGCTCAGTTTCGCCGAACACTGAAGCTTTCTTT.